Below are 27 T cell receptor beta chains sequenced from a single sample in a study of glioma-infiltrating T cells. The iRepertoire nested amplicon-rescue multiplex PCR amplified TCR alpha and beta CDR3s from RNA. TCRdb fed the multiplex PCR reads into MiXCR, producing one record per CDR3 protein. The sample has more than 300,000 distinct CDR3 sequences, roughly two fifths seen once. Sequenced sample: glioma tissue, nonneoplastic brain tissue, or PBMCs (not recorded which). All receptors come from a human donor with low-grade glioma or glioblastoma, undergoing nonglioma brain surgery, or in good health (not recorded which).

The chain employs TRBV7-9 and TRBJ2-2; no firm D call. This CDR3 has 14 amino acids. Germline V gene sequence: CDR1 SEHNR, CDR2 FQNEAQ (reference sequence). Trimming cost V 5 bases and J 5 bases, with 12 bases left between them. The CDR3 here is CASSHDWETGELFF. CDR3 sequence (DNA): TGTGCCAGCAGCCATGACTGGGAAACCGGGGAGCTGTTTTTT.

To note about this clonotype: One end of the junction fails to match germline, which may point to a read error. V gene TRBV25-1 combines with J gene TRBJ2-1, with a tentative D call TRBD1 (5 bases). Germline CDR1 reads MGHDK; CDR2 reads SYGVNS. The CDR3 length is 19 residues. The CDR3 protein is CASGDPQSHRLGRGNEQFF. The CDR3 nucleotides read TGTGCCAGCGGTGACCCCCAGAGTCACCGCCTAGGAAGGGGCAATGAGCAGTTCTTC.

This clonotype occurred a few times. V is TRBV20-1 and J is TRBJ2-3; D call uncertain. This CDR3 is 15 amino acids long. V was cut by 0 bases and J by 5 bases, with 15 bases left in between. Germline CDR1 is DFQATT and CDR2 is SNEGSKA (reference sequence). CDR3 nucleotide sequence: TGCAGTGCTAGAGATCATTTGCAGACAATAGATACGCAGTATTTT. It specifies CSARDHLQTIDTQYF.

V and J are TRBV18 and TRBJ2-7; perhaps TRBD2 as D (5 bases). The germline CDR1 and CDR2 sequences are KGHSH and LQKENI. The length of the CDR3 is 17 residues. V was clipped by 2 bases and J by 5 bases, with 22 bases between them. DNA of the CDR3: TGTGCCAGCTCACCATCGGGGTTCCAAAGGTCCAGGAACGAGCAGTACTTC. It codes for CASSPSGFQRSRNEQYF.

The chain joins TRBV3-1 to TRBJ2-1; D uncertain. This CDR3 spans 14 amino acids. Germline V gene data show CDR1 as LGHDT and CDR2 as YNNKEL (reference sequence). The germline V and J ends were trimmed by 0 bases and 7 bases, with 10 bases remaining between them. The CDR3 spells CASSQDLRPNEQFF. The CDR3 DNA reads TGTGCCAGCAGCCAAGACTTGCGGCCGAATGAGCAGTTCTTC.

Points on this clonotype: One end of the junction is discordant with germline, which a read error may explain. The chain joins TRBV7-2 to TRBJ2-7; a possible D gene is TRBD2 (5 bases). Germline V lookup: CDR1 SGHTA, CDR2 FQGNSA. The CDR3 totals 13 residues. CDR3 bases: TGTGCCTGCAGCTTCGGACTTCCCTACGAGCAGTACTTC. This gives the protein CACSFGLPYEQYF.

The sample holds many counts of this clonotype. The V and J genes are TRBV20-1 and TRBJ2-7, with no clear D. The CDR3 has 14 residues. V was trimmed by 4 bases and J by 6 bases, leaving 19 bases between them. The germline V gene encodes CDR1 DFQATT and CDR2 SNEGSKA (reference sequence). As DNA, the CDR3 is TGCAGTGCTAAATTGTCGGGTCCCCCCTCCGAGCAGTACTTC. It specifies CSAKLSGPPSEQYF.

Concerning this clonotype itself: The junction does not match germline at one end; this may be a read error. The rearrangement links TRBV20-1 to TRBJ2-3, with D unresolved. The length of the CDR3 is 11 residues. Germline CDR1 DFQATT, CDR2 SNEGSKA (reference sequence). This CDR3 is CSASITDTRYF. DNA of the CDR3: TGCAGTGCTAGCATCACAGATACGCGGTATTTT.

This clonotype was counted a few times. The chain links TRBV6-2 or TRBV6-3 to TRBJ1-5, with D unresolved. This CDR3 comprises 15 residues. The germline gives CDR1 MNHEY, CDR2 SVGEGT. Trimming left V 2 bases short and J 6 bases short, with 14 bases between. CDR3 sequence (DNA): TGTGCCAGCAGTTACGGGTCTGGAGGGTTTCAGCCCCAGCATTTT. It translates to CASSYGSGGFQPQHF.

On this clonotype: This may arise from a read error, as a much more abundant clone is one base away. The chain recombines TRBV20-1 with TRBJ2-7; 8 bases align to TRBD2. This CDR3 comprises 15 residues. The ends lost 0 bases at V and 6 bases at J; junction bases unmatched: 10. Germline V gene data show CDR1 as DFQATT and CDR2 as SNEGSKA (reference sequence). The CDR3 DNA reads TGCAGTGCTAGAGATCCGAGCGGGAGCTATCGCGAGCAGTACTTC. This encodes CSARDPSGSYREQYF.

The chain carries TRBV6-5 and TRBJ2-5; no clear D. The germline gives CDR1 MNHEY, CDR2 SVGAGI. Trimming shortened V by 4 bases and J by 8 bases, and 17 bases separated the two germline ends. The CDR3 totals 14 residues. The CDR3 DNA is TGTGCCAGCAGTTTACAAGGGCGAGAGCAAACCCAGTACTTC. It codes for CASSLQGREQTQYF.

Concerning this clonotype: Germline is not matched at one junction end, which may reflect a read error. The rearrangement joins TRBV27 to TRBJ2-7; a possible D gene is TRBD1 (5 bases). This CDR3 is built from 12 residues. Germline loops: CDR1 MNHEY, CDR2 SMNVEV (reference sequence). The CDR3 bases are TGTGTCAGCAGCCCAGGGTCCTACGAGCAGTACTTC. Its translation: CVSSPGSYEQYF.

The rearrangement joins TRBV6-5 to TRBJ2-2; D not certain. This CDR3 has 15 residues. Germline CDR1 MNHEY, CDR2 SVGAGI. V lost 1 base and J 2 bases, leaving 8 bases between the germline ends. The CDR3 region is CASSYFWTNTGELFF. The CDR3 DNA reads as TGTGCCAGCAGTTACTTCTGGACCAACACCGGGGAGCTGTTTTTT.

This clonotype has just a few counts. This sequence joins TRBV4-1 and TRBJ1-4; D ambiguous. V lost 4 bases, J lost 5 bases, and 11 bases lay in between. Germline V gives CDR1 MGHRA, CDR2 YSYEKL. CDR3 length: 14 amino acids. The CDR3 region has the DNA TGCGCCAGCAGCCCGAGGATCGGAAATGAAAAACTGTTTTTT. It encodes CASSPRIGNEKLFF.

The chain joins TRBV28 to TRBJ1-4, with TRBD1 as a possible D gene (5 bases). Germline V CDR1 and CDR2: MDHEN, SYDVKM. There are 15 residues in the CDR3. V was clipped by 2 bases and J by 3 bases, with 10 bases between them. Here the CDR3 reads CASSLADSSNEKLFF. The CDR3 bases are TGTGCCAGCAGTTTAGCCGACAGTTCTAATGAAAAACTGTTTTTT.

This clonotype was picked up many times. The CDR3 bases are TGTGCCAGCAGTTGGGACTATAGCTCCTACGAGCAGTACTTC. Translation gives CASSWDYSSYEQYF. V is TRBV27 and J is TRBJ2-7; 7 nucleotides line up with TRBD2. This CDR3 comprises 14 residues. Germline V CDR1 and CDR2: MNHEY, SMNVEV (reference sequence). The junction had 3 bases not matched to a gene; V was cut back by 4 bases and J by 0 bases.

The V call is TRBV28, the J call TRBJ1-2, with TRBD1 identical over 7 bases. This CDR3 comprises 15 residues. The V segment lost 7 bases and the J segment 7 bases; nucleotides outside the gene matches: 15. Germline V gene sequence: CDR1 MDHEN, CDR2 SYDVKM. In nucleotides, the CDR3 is TGTGCCAGCACCGTCCCAGGGACAGTACTCTTTGGCTACACCTTC. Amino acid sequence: CASTVPGTVLFGYTF.

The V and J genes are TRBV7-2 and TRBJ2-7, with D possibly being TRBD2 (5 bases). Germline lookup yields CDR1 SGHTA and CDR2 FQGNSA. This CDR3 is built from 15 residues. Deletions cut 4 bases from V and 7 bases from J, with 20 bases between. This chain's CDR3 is CASSYGVSSYNEQYF. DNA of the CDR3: TGTGCCAGCAGCTACGGGGTGAGCTCCTACAATGAGCAGTACTTC. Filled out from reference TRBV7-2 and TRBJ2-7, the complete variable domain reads GAGVSQSPSNKVTEKGKDVELRCDPISGHTALYWYRQSLGQGLEFLIYFQGNSAPDKSGLPSDRFSAERTGGSVSTLTIQRTQQEDSAVYLCASSYGVSSYNEQYFGPGTRLTVT.

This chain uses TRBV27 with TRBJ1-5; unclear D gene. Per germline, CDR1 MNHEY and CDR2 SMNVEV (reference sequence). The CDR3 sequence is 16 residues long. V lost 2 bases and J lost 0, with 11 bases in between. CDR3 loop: CASSLKPAYSNQPQHF. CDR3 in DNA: TGTGCCAGCAGTTTAAAACCAGCCTATAGCAATCAGCCCCAGCATTTT.

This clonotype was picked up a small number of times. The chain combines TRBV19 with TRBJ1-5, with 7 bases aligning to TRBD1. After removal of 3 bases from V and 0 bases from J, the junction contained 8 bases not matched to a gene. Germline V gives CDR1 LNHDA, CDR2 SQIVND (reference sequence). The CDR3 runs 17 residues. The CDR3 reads CASSIRTGSGSNQPQHF. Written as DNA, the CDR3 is TGTGCCAGTAGTATCCGGACAGGCTCCGGTAGCAATCAGCCCCAGCATTTT. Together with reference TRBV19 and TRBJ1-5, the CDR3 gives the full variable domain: DGGITQSPKYLFRKEGQNVTLSCEQNLNHDAMYWYRQDPGQGLRLIYYSQIVNDFQKGDIAEGYSVSREKKESFPLTVTSAQKNPTAFYLCASSIRTGSGSNQPQHFGDGTRLSIL.

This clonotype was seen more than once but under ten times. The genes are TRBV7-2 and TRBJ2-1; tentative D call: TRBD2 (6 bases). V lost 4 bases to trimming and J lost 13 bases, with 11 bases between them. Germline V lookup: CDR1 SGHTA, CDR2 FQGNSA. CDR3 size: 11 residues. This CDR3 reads CASSSTGSQFF. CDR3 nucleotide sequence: TGTGCCAGCAGCTCCACCGGGAGCCAGTTCTTC.

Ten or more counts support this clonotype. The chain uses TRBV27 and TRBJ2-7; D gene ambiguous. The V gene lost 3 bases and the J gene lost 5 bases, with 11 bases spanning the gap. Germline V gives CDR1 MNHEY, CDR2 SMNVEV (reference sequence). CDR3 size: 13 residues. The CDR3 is CASSFTAINEQYF. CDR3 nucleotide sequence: TGTGCCAGCAGTTTTACGGCTATCAACGAGCAGTACTTC.

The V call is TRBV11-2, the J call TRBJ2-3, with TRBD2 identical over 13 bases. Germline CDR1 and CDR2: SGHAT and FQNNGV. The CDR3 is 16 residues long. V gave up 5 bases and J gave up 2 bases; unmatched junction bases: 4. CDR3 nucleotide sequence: TGTGCCAGCAGCCAGGGACTAGCGGGGCCCACAGATACGCAGTATTTT. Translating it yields CASSQGLAGPTDTQYF.

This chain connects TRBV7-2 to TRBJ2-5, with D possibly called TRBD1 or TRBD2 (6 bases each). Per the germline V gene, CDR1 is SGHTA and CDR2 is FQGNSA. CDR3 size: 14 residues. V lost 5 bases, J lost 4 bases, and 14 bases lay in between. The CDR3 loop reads CASSRYGGRETQYF. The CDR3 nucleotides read TGTGCCAGCAGCCGGTATGGGGGGCGAGAGACCCAGTACTTC.

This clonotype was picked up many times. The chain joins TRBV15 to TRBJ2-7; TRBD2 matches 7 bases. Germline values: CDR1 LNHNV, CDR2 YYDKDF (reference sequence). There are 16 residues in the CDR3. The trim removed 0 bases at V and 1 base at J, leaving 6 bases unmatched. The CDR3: CATSRDLQRGSYEQYF. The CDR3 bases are TGTGCCACCAGCAGAGATCTTCAGCGGGGTTCCTACGAGCAGTACTTC.

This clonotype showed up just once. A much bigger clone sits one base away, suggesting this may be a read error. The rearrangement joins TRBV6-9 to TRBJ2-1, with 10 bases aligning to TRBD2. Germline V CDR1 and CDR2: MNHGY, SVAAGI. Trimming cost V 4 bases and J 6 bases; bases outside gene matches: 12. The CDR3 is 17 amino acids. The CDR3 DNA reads TGTGCCAGCAGTTTAGTCCCGGGTAGCGGGAGGTTCAATGAGCAGTTCTTC. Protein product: CASSLVPGSGRFNEQFF.

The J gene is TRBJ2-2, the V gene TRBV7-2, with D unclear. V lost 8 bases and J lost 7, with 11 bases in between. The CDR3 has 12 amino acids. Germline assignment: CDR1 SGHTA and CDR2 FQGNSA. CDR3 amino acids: CASGWALGELFF. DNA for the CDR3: TGTGCCAGCGGCTGGGCCCTCGGGGAGCTGTTTTTT.